The rows below give T cell receptor beta chains drawn from one sample of a study of OX40 agonist ivuxolimab in advanced cancers. TCRdb's copy holds only in-frame clones and misses some; the assay was immunoSEQ multiplex PCR. Seen here are approximately 68,000 clones, approximately 84% observed once, and the top ten hold approximately 2.1%. The material was CD4+ or CD8+ T cells sorted from blood, obtained in a trial of the OX40 agonist ivuxolimab. These receptors all stem from an adult with an advanced solid tumor such as melanoma, head and neck, liver or kidney cancer. CDR3s include the opening cysteine and the closing phenylalanine or tryptophan. The order of the fields is V gene, clone size, J gene, D gene, CDR3 protein, CDR3 DNA. D genes are given only for firm matches. Size values are once, few and many counts, or a class for expanded clones, and some rows have none.

>TRBV4-1|-|TRBJ2-3|-
CASSQDSGFTDTQYF
TGCGCCAGCAGCCAAGATAGCGGCTTCACAGATACGCAGTATTTT
>TRBV7-9|-|TRBJ2-3|TRBD2
CASSARTGLAGGLNTQYF
TGTGCCAGCAGCGCCCGGACCGGACTAGCGGGAGGGTTAAATACGCAGTATTTT
>TRBV27|few|TRBJ2-1|-
CASSLTHQGTRFF
TGTGCCAGCAGTCTCACCCACCAGGGCACCAGGTTCTTC
>TRBV5-1|-|TRBJ2-5|-
CASAEGTRETQYF
TGCGCCAGCGCCGAGGGGACGAGGGAGACCCAGTACTTC
>TRBV7-8|few|TRBJ2-1|-
CASSLTPGSNEQFF
TGTGCCAGCAGCTTAACACCGGGAAGCAATGAGCAGTTCTTC
>TRBV27|-|TRBJ2-2|TRBD2
CASTGAGFTRELFF
TGTGCCAGCACGGGAGCGGGGTTCACCCGGGAGCTGTTTTTT
>TRBV9|-|TRBJ2-5|-
CASSVGGETRYF
TGTGCCAGCAGCGTAGGAGGAGAGACCCGGTACTTC
>TRBV5-1|-|TRBJ1-1|-
CASSPRGLEDTEAFF
TGCGCCAGCAGCCCGAGGGGGTTGGAGGACACTGAAGCTTTCTTT
>TRBV9|-|TRBJ2-7|TRBD1
CASSRGNRDSSYEQYF
TGTGCCAGCAGCCGCGGAAACCGGGACAGTTCCTACGAGCAGTACTTC
>TRBV5-4|-|TRBJ1-2|-
CASSWGGRLGNYGYTF
TGTGCCAGCAGCTGGGGGGGGAGACTGGGAAACTATGGCTACACCTTC
>TRBV6-5|-|TRBJ2-7|TRBD1
CASSYSGTGGYEQYF
TGTGCCAGCAGTTACTCCGGGACAGGGGGATACGAGCAGTACTTC
>TRBV5-1|-|TRBJ2-6|-
CASSLRSGANVLTF
TGCGCCAGCAGCCTAAGATCTGGGGCCAACGTCCTGACTTTC
>TRBV5-1|-|TRBJ1-1|TRBD1
CASSGDRGQEAEAFF
TGCGCCAGCAGCGGCGACAGGGGGCAGGAGGCTGAAGCTTTCTTT
>TRBV15|-|TRBJ2-7|-
CATSRGGSYEQYF
TGTGCCACCAGCAGAGGGGGCAGCTACGAGCAGTACTTC
>TRBV2|once|TRBJ2-1|-
CASSAMYEQFF
TGTGCCAGCAGTGCCATGTATGAGCAGTTCTTC
>TRBV7-9|-|TRBJ2-3|-
CASSSTGTSTDTQYF
TGTGCCAGCAGCTCGACAGGGACTAGCACAGATACGCAGTATTTT
>TRBV1|-|TRBJ2-1|-
CTSSQDRASGRVNYNEQFF
TGCACCAGCAGCCAAGATCGGGCTAGCGGGAGAGTAAACTACAATGAGCAGTTCTTC
>TRBV6-7|-|TRBJ1-5|TRBD1
CASSPPAKQGNQPRHF
TGTGCCAGCAGTCCACCGGCCAAACAGGGGAATCAGCCCCGGCATTTT
>TRBV5-6|-|TRBJ1-3|-
CASSIDRYSGNTIYF
TGTGCCAGCAGCATAGACCGCTACTCTGGAAACACCATATATTTT
>TRBV4-1|once|TRBJ2-7|TRBD1
CASSPSGTAGYEQYF
TGCGCCAGCAGCCCCTCCGGGACAGCAGGGTACGAGCAGTACTTC
>TRBV10-2|-|TRBJ2-6|TRBD2
CASSEWGGLSSGANVLTF
TGCGCCAGCAGTGAATGGGGAGGGCTGAGCTCTGGGGCCAACGTCCTGACTTTC
>TRBV28|once|TRBJ1-6|-
CASSPPPAGSYNSPLHF
TGTGCCAGCAGTCCCCCCCCCGCAGGGTCCTATAATTCACCCCTCCACTTT
>TRBV4-3|-|TRBJ1-2|TRBD1
CASSEVGDRSYGYTF
TGCGCCAGCAGCGAAGTCGGGGACAGGAGCTATGGCTACACCTTC
>TRBV28|-|TRBJ2-1|TRBD1
CASRLSTGGRTNNEQFF
TGTGCCAGCCGTCTGTCAACAGGGGGCAGGACTAATAATGAGCAGTTCTTC
>TRBV11-2|-|TRBJ1-1|-
CASSLFPGRPFF
TGTGCCAGCAGCTTATTTCCGGGCAGGCCTTTCTTT
>TRBV30|-|TRBJ1-1|TRBD1
CACQRTGATEAFF
TGTGCCTGTCAAAGGACAGGGGCCACTGAAGCTTTCTTT
>TRBV6-1|-|TRBJ1-1|-
CASRDGLLNTEAFF
TGTGCCAGCAGGGACGGCCTGCTGAACACTGAAGCTTTCTTT
>TRBV9|-|TRBJ1-1|-
CASSSQGNTEAFF
TGTGCCAGCAGCTCTCAGGGGAACACTGAAGCTTTCTTT
>TRBV7-8|few|TRBJ1-2|TRBD1
CASSYQQGAIYGYTF
TGTGCCAGCAGCTATCAACAGGGGGCAATCTATGGCTACACCTTC
>TRBV9|-|TRBJ1-6|TRBD1
CASSATGNNSPLHF
TGTGCCAGCAGCGCGACAGGGAACAATTCACCCCTCCACTTT
>TRBV7-2|-|TRBJ1-4|-
CASSSYSGYNEKLFF
TGTGCCAGCAGCTCCTACAGCGGATATAATGAAAAACTGTTTTTT
>TRBV5-5|-|TRBJ2-7|-
CASSLAPIGGEQYF
TGTGCCAGCAGCTTGGCCCCCATTGGGGGCGAGCAGTACTTC
>TRBV19|once|TRBJ1-3|-
CASSRDVGIGNTIYF
TGTGCCAGTAGTAGAGATGTGGGGATTGGAAACACCATATATTTT
>TRBV28|few|TRBJ1-1|TRBD1
CASRETGINTEAFF
TGTGCCAGCAGGGAGACAGGGATAAACACTGAAGCTTTCTTT
>TRBV19|-|TRBJ1-5|-
CASSGGRRSNQPQHF
TGTGCCAGTAGTGGAGGGAGGAGGAGCAATCAGCCCCAGCATTTT
>TRBV4-1|-|TRBJ1-2|-
CASSQRTEYYGYTF
TGCGCCAGCAGCCAGAGGACGGAATACTATGGCTACACCTTC
>TRBV4-1|-|TRBJ2-3|-
CASSQERGDTQYF
TGCGCCAGCAGCCAAGAAAGGGGAGATACGCAGTATTTT
>TRBV4-2|-|TRBJ2-2|-
CASSQVGTGELFF
TGTGCCAGCAGCCAAGTAGGGACCGGGGAGCTGTTTTTT
>TRBV7-2|-|TRBJ2-7|TRBD1
CASIPWTGGSYEQYF
TGTGCCAGCATCCCCTGGACAGGGGGATCCTACGAGCAGTACTTC
>TRBV7-2|-|TRBJ2-5|-
CASSSTPTVAQYF
TGTGCCAGCAGCTCGACTCCGACTGTAGCCCAGTACTTC
>TRBV4-2|-|TRBJ2-7|-
CASSQSELAREQYF
TGTGCCAGCAGCCAATCCGAACTAGCTCGGGAGCAGTACTTC
>TRBV28|-|TRBJ1-2|TRBD1
CASSLQGARGYTF
TGTGCCAGCAGTTTACAGGGGGCGCGCGGCTACACCTTC
>TRBV18|-|TRBJ1-5|-
CASSPGLYSNQPQHF
TGTGCCAGCTCACCAGGGCTATATAGCAATCAGCCCCAGCATTTT
>TRBV2|-|TRBJ2-5|TRBD2
CASGLAVETQYF
TGTGCCAGCGGACTAGCGGTAGAGACCCAGTACTTC
>TRBV2|-|TRBJ2-3|TRBD2
CASSWSGRTDTQYF
TGTGCCAGCAGTTGGAGCGGGAGAACAGATACGCAGTATTTT
>TRBV6-5|-|TRBJ1-1|-
CASSYEGYTAFF
TGTGCCAGCAGTTACGAGGGTTATACAGCTTTCTTT
>TRBV11-3|-|TRBJ2-5|-
CASSVLAQETQYF
TGTGCCAGCAGCGTACTGGCCCAGGAGACCCAGTACTTC
>TRBV4-1|-|TRBJ2-5|-
CASSQDPAGLETQYF
TGCGCCAGCAGCCAAGACCCCGCGGGACTAGAGACCCAGTACTTC
>TRBV2|-|TRBJ2-1|TRBD2
CASIREVAGYNEQFF
TGTGCCAGCATAAGGGAAGTAGCGGGATACAATGAGCAGTTCTTC
>TRBV13|-|TRBJ2-3|-
CASSFSVSGDTQYF
TGTGCCAGCAGCTTCTCGGTTAGCGGAGATACGCAGTATTTT
>TRBV11-1|-|TRBJ1-1|-
CASRLGHTNTEAFF
TGTGCCAGCAGATTGGGACATACGAACACTGAAGCTTTCTTT
>TRBV30|-|TRBJ1-6|TRBD1
CAFSWGTGGRPLHF
TGTGCCTTTTCATGGGGGACAGGGGGTCGCCCCCTCCACTTT